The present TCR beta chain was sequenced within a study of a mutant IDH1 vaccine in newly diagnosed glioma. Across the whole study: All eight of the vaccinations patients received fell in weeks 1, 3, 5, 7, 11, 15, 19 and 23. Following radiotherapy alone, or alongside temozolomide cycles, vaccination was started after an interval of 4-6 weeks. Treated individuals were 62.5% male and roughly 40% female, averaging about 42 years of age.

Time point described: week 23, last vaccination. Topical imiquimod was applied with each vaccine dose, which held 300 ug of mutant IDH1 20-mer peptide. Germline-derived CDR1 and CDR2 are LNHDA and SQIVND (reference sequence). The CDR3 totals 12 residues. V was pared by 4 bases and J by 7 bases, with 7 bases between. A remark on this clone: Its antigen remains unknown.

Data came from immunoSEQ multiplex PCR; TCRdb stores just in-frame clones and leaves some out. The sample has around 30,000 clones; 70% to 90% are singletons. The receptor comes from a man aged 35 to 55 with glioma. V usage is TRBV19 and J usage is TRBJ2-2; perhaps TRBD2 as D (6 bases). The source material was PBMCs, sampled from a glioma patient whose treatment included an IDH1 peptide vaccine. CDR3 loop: CASSTEGGELFF. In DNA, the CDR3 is TGTGCCAGTAGTACGGAGGGCGGGGAGCTGTTTTTT.